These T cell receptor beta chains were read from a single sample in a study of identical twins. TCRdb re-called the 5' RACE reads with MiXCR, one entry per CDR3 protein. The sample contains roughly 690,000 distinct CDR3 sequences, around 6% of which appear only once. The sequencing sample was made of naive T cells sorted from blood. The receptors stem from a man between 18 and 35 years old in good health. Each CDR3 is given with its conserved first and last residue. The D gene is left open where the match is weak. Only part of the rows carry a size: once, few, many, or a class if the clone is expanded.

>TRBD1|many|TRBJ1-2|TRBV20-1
TGCAGTGCACCACCGGGACAGATAAACTATGGCTACACCTTC
CSAPPGQINYGYTF
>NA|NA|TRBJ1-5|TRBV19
TGTGCCAGTAGGGCAGCGTCAAATCAGCCCCAGCATTTT
CASRAASNQPQHF
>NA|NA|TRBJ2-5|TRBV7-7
TGTGCCAGCAGCCCCGACGGGATCCATCAAGAGACCCAGTACTTC
CASSPDGIHQETQYF
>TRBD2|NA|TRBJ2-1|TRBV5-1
TGCGCCAGCAGCTTAGGCGGGACTAGGACCAATGAGCAGTTCTTC
CASSLGGTRTNEQFF
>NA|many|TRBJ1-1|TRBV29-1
TGCAGCGCCGACGTAAGCACTGAAGCTTTCTTT
CSADVSTEAFF
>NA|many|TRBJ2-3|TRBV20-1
TGCAGTGCTAGAGTCTTCCCAGGCACGGGGGTACAAGATACGCAGTATTTT
CSARVFPGTGVQDTQYF
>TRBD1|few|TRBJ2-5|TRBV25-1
TGTGCCAGCAGTGAATGGGGGGACAGGGCACAAGAGACCCAGTACTTC
CASSEWGDRAQETQYF
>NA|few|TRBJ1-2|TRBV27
TGTGCCAGCAGCGCCGCTGTCGCTAACTATGGCTACACCTTC
CASSAAVANYGYTF
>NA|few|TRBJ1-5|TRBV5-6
TGTGCCAGCAGCTTGGTGGCGGCGGAGAATCAGCCCCAGCATTTT
CASSLVAAENQPQHF
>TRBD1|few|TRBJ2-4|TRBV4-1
TGCGCCAGCAGCCAAGGCCGACAGGGGACTCTAGCCAAAAACATTCAGTACTTC
CASSQGRQGTLAKNIQYF
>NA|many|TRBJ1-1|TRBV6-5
TGTGCCAGCAGTTACTCAGGGATAGCTTTCTTT
CASSYSGIAFF
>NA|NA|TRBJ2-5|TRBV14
TGTGCCAGCAGCCAAGAACAGGACCAAGGAGAGACCCAGTACTTC
CASSQEQDQGETQYF
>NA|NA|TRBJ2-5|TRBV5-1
TGCGCCAGCGCCGTCGGGCAGAAACAAGAGACCCAGTACTTC
CASAVGQKQETQYF
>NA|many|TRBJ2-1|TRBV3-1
TGTGCCAGCAGCCCAGGCTTGCCCGGAGAACCCGTTTACAATGAGCAGTTCTTC
CASSPGLPGEPVYNEQFF
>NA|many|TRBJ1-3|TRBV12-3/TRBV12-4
TGTGCCAGCAGTCCCCCCCGGGGTTCAGGAAACACCATATATTTT
CASSPPRGSGNTIYF
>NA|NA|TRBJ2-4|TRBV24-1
TGTGCCACCAGTGATCCCGGAAACGCCATTCAGTACTTC
CATSDPGNAIQYF
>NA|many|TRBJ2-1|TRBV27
TGTGCCAGCCGAAGGAGTGGGGGCTACAATGAGCAGTTCTTC
CASRRSGGYNEQFF
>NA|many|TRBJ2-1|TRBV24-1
TGTGCCACCAGTGTTCGCCAAACCGGGACAGAGCAGTTCTTC
CATSVRQTGTEQFF
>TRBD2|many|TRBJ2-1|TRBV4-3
TGCGCCAGCAGCCAAGATTTAACTAGCGGGATTGAGCAGTTCTTC
CASSQDLTSGIEQFF
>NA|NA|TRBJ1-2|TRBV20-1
TGCAGTGCTCCGACAGGCAAGAACTATGGCTACACCTTC
CSAPTGKNYGYTF
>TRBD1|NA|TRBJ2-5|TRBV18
TGTGCCAGCTCACCGGGACAGACCAAGAGAACCCAGTACTTC
CASSPGQTKRTQYF
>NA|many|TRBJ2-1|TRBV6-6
TGTGCCAGCAAGAATAATGAGCAGTTCTTC
CASKNNEQFF
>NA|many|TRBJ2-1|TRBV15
TGTGCCACCAGGGGGTCCGCCTACAATGAGCAGTTCTTC
CATRGSAYNEQFF
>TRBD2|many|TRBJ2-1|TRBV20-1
TGCAGTGCGACCCGGACTAGCGGGAAATTCGATGAGCAGTTCTTC
CSATRTSGKFDEQFF
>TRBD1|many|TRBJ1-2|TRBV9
TGTGCCAGCAGCGCTTTCGCCGGGACAGGGACTAACTATGGCTACACCTTC
CASSAFAGTGTNYGYTF
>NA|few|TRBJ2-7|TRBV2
TGTGCCAGCAGTGAAAACTTTGACAGTAGCGGCTACGAGCAGTACTTC
CASSENFDSSGYEQYF
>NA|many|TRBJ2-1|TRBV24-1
TGTGCCACCCGGAGGGGCAATGAGCAGTTCTTC
CATRRGNEQFF
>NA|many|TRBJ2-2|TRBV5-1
TGCGCCAGCAGCTTGATGGGCGTGAACACCGGGGAGCTGTTTTTT
CASSLMGVNTGELFF